This TCR beta chain comes out of a study of blood T cell repertoires in COVID-19. Authors' data handling: Cell counts per sample came from amplifying reference gene primers. TCRdb's copy holds only in-frame clones and misses some; the assay was immunoSEQ multiplex PCR. For V, J and clone size, that table is used; D and trimming come from the DNA. There are some 96,000 clones in the sample; more than 65% occur only once, and under 35% lies in the top ten. In the case of this clone: The junction differs from germline at one of its ends, possibly a read error.

The germline CDR1 and CDR2 sequences are LGHDT and YNNKEL (reference sequence). The CDR3 sequence is 16 residues long. The receptor's source is a man between 65 and 85 years old with active or convalescent COVID-19. Input material: peripheral blood. V and J are TRBV3-1 (or the pseudogene TRBV3-2) and TRBJ2-2; 10 bases map to TRBD1. The CDR3, as DNA: TGTGCCAGCAGACAAGCGGGGACAGGGGTCCCCGGGGAGCTGTTTTTT. Protein sequence: CASRQAGTGVPGELFF.